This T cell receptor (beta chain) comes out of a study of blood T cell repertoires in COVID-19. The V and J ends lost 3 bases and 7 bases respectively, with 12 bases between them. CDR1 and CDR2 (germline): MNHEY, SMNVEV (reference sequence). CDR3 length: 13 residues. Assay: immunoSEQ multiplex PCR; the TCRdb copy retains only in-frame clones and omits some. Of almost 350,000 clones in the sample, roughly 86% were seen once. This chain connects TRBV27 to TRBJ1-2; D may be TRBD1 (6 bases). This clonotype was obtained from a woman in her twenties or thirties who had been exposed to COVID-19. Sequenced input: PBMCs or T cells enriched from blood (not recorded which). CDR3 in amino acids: CASSLGGRVGYTF. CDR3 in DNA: TGTGCCAGCAGTTTGGGGGGGCGGGTTGGCTACACCTTC.